The clone carrying this T cell receptor (beta chain) has more than one count but fewer than ten. The method was immunoSEQ multiplex PCR; TCRdb's version includes in-frame clones alone and lacks a portion of them. Here the sample spans about 180,000 clones, 80% to 90% being singletons. This CDR3 is built from 14 residues. Germline V lookup: CDR1 LNHDA, CDR2 SQIVND (reference sequence). V was pared by 7 bases and J by 3 bases, with 3 bases of the junction left unmatched. The data derive from a study of blood T cell repertoires in COVID-19. Participants were aged about 18 to 89 years from 20 to 30 US areas.

This receptor was taken from a woman aged 18-35 years who had recovered from COVID-19. The gene calls are TRBV19 and TRBJ2-2; 9 bases match TRBD2. The source material was PBMCs or T cells enriched from blood (not recorded which). CDR3 nucleotides: TGTGCCAGTACCGGGACTAGCTACACCGGGGAGCTGTTTTTT. Protein sequence: CASTGTSYTGELFF.